The 31 T cell receptor beta chains listed next were all sequenced from one sample in a study of T cells in Graves' hyperthyroidism and ophthalmopathy. Amplification of TCR beta CDR3 regions used RNA as the template. A set of HTBI primers served as the primers for a first-round RT-PCR of the TCR CDR3. TCRdb processed the multiplex PCR reads anew with MiXCR; each CDR3 protein has one entry. The table records around 610,000 distinct CDR3 sequences, under 15% of them present only once. Sequencing used blood. These receptors all come from a woman in her thirties or forties with Graves' ophthalmopathy.

Many counts were recorded for this clonotype. Here the CDR3 reads CASRELGGRWVQHF. CDR3 nucleotide sequence: TGTGCCAGCAGAGAGCTAGGGGGTCGGTGGGTCCAGCATTTT. J is TRBJ1-5 and V is TRBV2; maybe TRBD1 (6 bases). CDR3 length: 14 amino acids. The V gene's germline CDR1 is SNHLY and CDR2 FYNNEI. The ends were cut back, 6 bases at V and 12 bases at J, with 21 bases in the middle.

This clonotype has a handful of counts. V and J are TRBV6-1 and TRBJ1-1; TRBD1 agrees at 9 bases. The CDR3 runs to 17 residues. Germline-derived CDR1 and CDR2 are MNHNS and SASEGT. Trimming took 4 bases from V and 1 from J; bases not matched to a gene: 10. The DNA for the CDR3 is TGTGCCAGCAGTGGCGCCCGGGACAGGGTGGGGAACACTGAAGCTTTCTTT. The encoded protein is CASSGARDRVGNTEAFF.

The sample holds many counts of this clonotype. The chain recombines TRBV27 with TRBJ2-7; unclear D gene. V was clipped by 3 bases and J by 6 bases, with 12 bases between them. The germline CDR1 and CDR2 sequences are MNHEY and SMNVEV (reference sequence). The CDR3 contains 13 residues. The CDR3 spells CASSLLRGPEQYF. The CDR3 DNA follows: TGTGCCAGCAGTTTGCTTCGAGGTCCCGAGCAGTACTTC.

The table lists this clonotype with a few counts. A much larger clone lies one base from this, so it may be a read error. The chain links TRBV27 to TRBJ2-4, with 8 bases fitting TRBD2. The V gene's germline CDR1 is MNHEY and CDR2 SMNVEV (reference sequence). The CDR3 is 16 residues long. CDR3 protein: CASSFWSGSAKNIQCF. The CDR3 DNA is TGTGCCAGCAGTTTTTGGAGCGGGAGCGCCAAAAACATTCAGTGCTTC.

The table lists this clonotype with many counts. The chain carries TRBV6-1 and TRBJ1-2; tentatively, D is TRBD1 (6 bases). The V gene lost 4 bases and the J gene lost 0 bases, with 12 bases spanning the gap. CDR3 length: 15 residues. Germline lookup yields CDR1 MNHNS and CDR2 SASEGT. The chain's CDR3 is CASSGGQLANYGYTF. The DNA for the CDR3 is TGTGCCAGCAGTGGGGGGCAGTTAGCTAACTATGGCTACACCTTC.

The V gene is TRBV20-1, the J gene TRBJ2-4; D is ambiguous. Germline V lookup: CDR1 DFQATT, CDR2 SNEGSKA (reference sequence). The length of the CDR3 is 14 residues. Trimming pared 4 bases from V and 1 base from J, leaving 11 bases between. The CDR3 DNA reads as TGCAGTGCTAATTTTGGCAGCGCCAAAAACATTCAGTACTTC. It yields the protein CSANFGSAKNIQYF.

This clonotype was counted ten times or more. This chain connects TRBV28 to TRBJ2-7; 13 bases map to TRBD2. With 5 bases clipped from V and 4 bases from J, the junction kept 2 bases outside the gene matches. Germline V gene lookup returns CDR1 MDHEN and CDR2 SYDVKM. The length of the CDR3 is 14 residues. The CDR3 here is CASSGTSGEYEQYF. The CDR3, as DNA: TGTGCCAGCAGTGGGACTAGCGGGGAATACGAGCAGTACTTC.

This clonotype has ten or more counts. The V gene is TRBV28, the J gene TRBJ2-7, with 15 bases lining up with TRBD2. Germline CDR1 MDHEN, CDR2 SYDVKM. This CDR3 is built from 20 residues. Germline trimming cut 4 bases from V and 4 bases from J; bases unmatched to any gene: 17. CDR3 region: CASSSPLEEGTSGRWYEQYF. The CDR3, as DNA: TGTGCCAGCAGTTCCCCCCTGGAGGAAGGGACTAGCGGGAGGTGGTACGAGCAGTACTTC.

This clonotype was seen many times. CDR3 residues: CASSVGTLTTAQETQYF. The CDR3 DNA reads TGTGCCAGCAGCGTAGGGACCCTGACCACAGCCCAAGAGACCCAGTACTTC. V gene TRBV9 combines with J gene TRBJ2-5; D is unresolved. V was shortened by 0 bases and J by 1 base, with 16 bases between the two germline ends. Germline CDR1 is SGDLS and CDR2 is YYNGEE. The CDR3 runs 17 residues.

This clonotype was observed a handful of times. The J gene is TRBJ2-3, the V gene TRBV18; 9 bases line up with TRBD1. V lost 1 base to trimming and J lost 1 base; unmatched junction nucleotides: 3. Germline V gene data show CDR1 as KGHSH and CDR2 as LQKENI. The CDR3 contains 16 residues. The CDR3 DNA is TGTGCCAGCTCACCACGACAGGGGGGAGGCACAGATACGCAGTATTTT. It codes for CASSPRQGGGTDTQYF.

This clonotype occurred many times. This chain connects TRBV7-9 to TRBJ1-1, with unresolved D. V gave up 3 bases and J gave up 8 bases, with 7 bases separating them. Germline V gene lookup returns CDR1 SEHNR and CDR2 FQNEAQ (reference sequence). CDR3 length equals 11 residues. CDR3 region: CASSFEVEAFF. The CDR3, as DNA: TGTGCCAGCAGCTTTGAGGTGGAAGCTTTCTTT.

The chain combines TRBV29-1 with TRBJ2-7; TRBD2 aligns across 11 bases. The germline gives CDR1 SQVTM, CDR2 ANQGSEA. This CDR3 comprises 17 residues. Unmatched junction bases numbered 14, after V lost 4 bases and J lost 3 bases. As DNA, the CDR3 is TGCAGCGTTGCGGGGGGTTTACTAGCGGGAGTACGCTACGAGCAGTACTTC. This translates into CSVAGGLLAGVRYEQYF.

This clonotype was seen repeatedly, ten times or more. This chain connects TRBV6-5 to TRBJ2-5; D not resolved. Trimming removed 5 bases at V and 1 base at J, with 14 bases between. This CDR3 has 15 amino acids. Germline V gives CDR1 MNHEY, CDR2 SVGAGI. The DNA of the CDR3 is TGTGCCAGCAGTCCCTCCCACAGAGGCCAAGAGACCCAGTACTTC. It yields the protein CASSPSHRGQETQYF.

This clonotype occurred many times. The V gene is TRBV5-1, the J gene TRBJ2-2; either TRBD1 or TRBD2 may fit D (5 bases each). Per the germline V gene, CDR1 is SGHRS and CDR2 is YFSETQ. Trimming cost V 7 bases and J 0 bases, with 10 bases left between them. The length of the CDR3 is 14 residues. The CDR3 here is CASFPGPNTGELFF. CDR3 bases: TGCGCCAGCTTCCCGGGGCCGAACACCGGGGAGCTGTTTTTT.

This clonotype showed up many times. The chain carries TRBV4-2 and TRBJ2-5, with 8 nucleotides matching TRBD1. V was pared by 5 bases and J by 5 bases, with 10 bases of the junction left unmatched. There are 15 residues in the CDR3. In germline, CDR1 is LGHNA, CDR2 YNFKEQ. The CDR3 protein is CASSSRQGLGETQYF. The CDR3 bases are TGTGCCAGCAGCTCGCGACAGGGGCTCGGGGAGACCCAGTACTTC.

This clonotype has a handful of counts. The chain links TRBV28 to TRBJ2-3, with 9 positions matching TRBD2. This CDR3 spans 17 amino acids. Per germline, CDR1 MDHEN and CDR2 SYDVKM. With 7 bases clipped from V and 0 bases from J, the junction kept 11 bases outside the gene matches. Written as DNA, the CDR3 is TGTGCCAGCACCGCCGGGACTAGCCTTTCTAGCACAGATACGCAGTATTTT. Translating gives CASTAGTSLSSTDTQYF.

V usage is TRBV28 and J usage is TRBJ1-2; D perhaps matches TRBD1 (5 bases). Deletions cut 6 bases from V and 8 bases from J, with 22 bases between. This CDR3 has 15 residues. CDR1 and CDR2 (germline): MDHEN, SYDVKM. In DNA, the CDR3 is TGTGCCAGCAGCCCGTTGGGGTGGATTCGGGGGGGCTACACCTTC. Its protein product is CASSPLGWIRGGYTF.

The rearrangement joins TRBV30 to TRBJ2-5; D might be TRBD2 (6 bases). Trimming stripped 0 bases from V and 2 bases from J, with 13 bases between. CDR1 GTSNPN and CDR2 SVGIG come from the germline V gene (reference sequence). The CDR3 is 15 amino acids. The CDR3 region has the DNA TGTGCCTGGAGTGTACGGGGGACTCTACAAGAGACCCAGTACTTC. This codes for CAWSVRGTLQETQYF.

The J gene is TRBJ2-7, the V gene TRBV6-1, with D uncertain. Germline CDR1 and CDR2: MNHNS and SASEGT. Between the trimmed V and J ends, which lost 5 bases and 3 bases, there was a span of 14 bases. The CDR3 totals 14 residues. The CDR3 DNA sequence: TGTGCCAGCAGTACAACCACCACCCTCTACGAGCAGTACTTC. Protein sequence: CASSTTTTLYEQYF.

This clonotype was detected many times. The chain uses TRBV7-6 and TRBJ2-7, with 7 nucleotides matching TRBD2. CDR3 length: 19 residues. Trimming at V came to 5 bases and at J to 5 bases, leaving 24 bases not matched to a gene. CDR1 and CDR2 (germline): SGHVS, FNYEAQ. This CDR3 is CASSQDIPTGTGGLHEQYF. The CDR3 nucleotides read TGTGCCAGCAGCCAGGACATCCCCACCGGAACGGGGGGTCTACACGAGCAGTACTTC. Drawing the rest from reference TRBV7-6 and TRBJ2-7, the complete variable domain is GAGVSQSPRYKVTKRGQDVALRCDPISGHVSLYWYRQALGQGPEFLTYFNYEAQQDKSGLPNDRFSAERPEGSISTLTIQRTEQRDSAMYRCASSQDIPTGTGGLHEQYFGPGTRLTVT.

There are many counts of this clonotype. The chain couples TRBV6-5 to TRBJ1-2, with D maybe TRBD1 (5 bases). The CDR3 covers 13 residues. CDR1 is MNHEY, CDR2 SVGAGI, per germline. Trimming shortened V by 8 bases and J by 0 bases, and 10 bases separated the two germline ends. For the CDR3, the DNA is TGTGCCAGCGGGCAGGGCGCTAACTATGGCTACACCTTC. It is translated as CASGQGANYGYTF.

This clonotype has more than one count but fewer than ten. The gene calls are TRBV28 and TRBJ2-2, with 11 positions matching TRBD2. The length of the CDR3 is 17 residues. With 2 bases clipped from V and 2 bases from J, the junction kept 4 bases outside the gene matches. Germline V gene lookup returns CDR1 MDHEN and CDR2 SYDVKM. The CDR3 nucleotides are TGTGCCAGCAGTTTAGTGGGACTAGCGGTCAACACCGGGGAGCTGTTTTTT. It translates to CASSLVGLAVNTGELFF.

This clonotype was counted at least ten times. This chain joins TRBV27 and TRBJ1-5; 7 bases agree with TRBD1. After removal of 3 bases from V and 1 base from J, the junction contained 0 bases not matched to a gene. Germline CDR1 is MNHEY and CDR2 is SMNVEV (reference sequence). The CDR3 loop spans 14 amino acids. This CDR3 is CASSLDRSNQPQHF. Here the CDR3 DNA reads TGTGCCAGCAGTTTGGACAGGAGCAATCAGCCCCAGCATTTT.

J is TRBJ2-2 and V is TRBV15, with TRBD2 matching over 13 bases. The CDR3 is 15 amino acids. From germline, CDR1 is LNHNV and CDR2 YYDKDF (reference sequence). Germline trimming cut 7 bases from V and 5 bases from J; bases unmatched to any gene: 4. The CDR3 DNA reads TGTGCCACCATCCCGGGACTAGCGGGAACCGGGGAGCTGTTTTTT. This codes for CATIPGLAGTGELFF. Drawing the rest from reference TRBV15 and TRBJ2-2, the complete variable domain is DAMVIQNPRYQVTQFGKPVTLSCSQTLNHNVMYWYQQKSSQAPKLLFHYYDKDFNNEADTPDNFQSRRPNTSFCFLDIRSPGLGDTAMYLCATIPGLAGTGELFFGEGSRLTVL.

At least ten counts were recorded for this clonotype. The rearrangement joins TRBV12-3 or TRBV12-4 to TRBJ2-2, with 10 nucleotides matching TRBD2. Unmatched junction bases numbered 3, after V lost 5 bases and J lost 3 bases. The CDR3 consists of 15 residues. For the CDR3, the DNA is TGTGCCAGCAGTCGGACTAGCGGTTACACCGGGGAGCTGTTTTTT. Amino acids: CASSRTSGYTGELFF.

On this clonotype: The junction departs from germline at one end; a sequencing error may be responsible. The rearrangement links TRBV19 to TRBJ2-7, with 7 bases matching TRBD2. Germline V lookup: CDR1 LNHDA, CDR2 SQIVND (reference sequence). This CDR3 spans 13 amino acids. The CDR3 loop is CASSGGVSDEQYF. The CDR3 DNA sequence: TGTGCCAGTAGTGGGGGGGTCTCCGACGAGCAGTACTTC. Full variable domain (remainder filled in from reference TRBV19 and TRBJ2-7): DGGITQSPKYLFRKEGQNVTLSCEQNLNHDAMYWYRQDPGQGLRLIYYSQIVNDFQKGDIAEGYSVSREKKESFPLTVTSAQKNPTAFYLCASSGGVSDEQYFGPGTRLTVT.

This clonotype came up many times. V gene TRBV2 combines with J gene TRBJ2-7; weak D call: TRBD1 (5 bases). Trimming took 6 bases from V and 5 from J, leaving 11 bases between them. Germline V gene data show CDR1 as SNHLY and CDR2 as FYNNEI. CDR3 length: 12 amino acids. The CDR3 bases are TGTGCCAGCAGGCAGGGAAGGAACGAGCAGTACTTC. Its protein is CASRQGRNEQYF.

The rearrangement links TRBV15 to TRBJ1-1; D possibly corresponds to TRBD1 (6 bases). V shed 3 bases and J shed 1 base, with 9 bases lying between them. Germline values: CDR1 LNHNV, CDR2 YYDKDF (reference sequence). This CDR3 has 14 amino acids. The CDR3 loop is CATSRDSANTEAFF. DNA of the CDR3: TGTGCCACCAGCAGGGACAGCGCGAACACTGAAGCTTTCTTT.

This clonotype was seen many times. An end of the junction does not agree with germline; a read error may underlie this. The chain employs TRBV20-1 and TRBJ1-2; no definite D call. CDR1 is DFQATT and CDR2 is SNEGSKA in the germline V gene (reference sequence). This CDR3 comprises 13 residues. The CDR3 loop reads CNARSTAGNGYTF. In DNA, the CDR3 is TGCAATGCTAGATCCACGGCTGGGAATGGCTACACCTTC.

The chain has TRBV6-2 or TRBV6-3 and TRBJ2-7; tentatively, D is TRBD1 or TRBD2 (5 bases each). This CDR3 contains 13 residues. V lost 6 bases to trimming and J lost 7 bases, with 16 bases between them. Looked up from germline, CDR1 is MNHEY and CDR2 is SVGEGT. The CDR3 DNA reads as TGTGCCAGCAGCACTGGGACGGCCGCTGAGCAGTACTTC. Translation: CASSTGTAAEQYF.

This clonotype was recorded many times. The V and J genes are TRBV19 and TRBJ2-5; 7 bases are shared with TRBD2. This CDR3 has 11 amino acids. J lost 5 bases, V lost 10 bases, and 4 bases had no gene match. CDR1 and CDR2 from the germline V gene are LNHDA and SQIVND (reference sequence). CDR3 region: CATRGEETQYF. The CDR3 DNA reads as TGTGCCACCCGGGGGGAGGAGACCCAGTACTTC.